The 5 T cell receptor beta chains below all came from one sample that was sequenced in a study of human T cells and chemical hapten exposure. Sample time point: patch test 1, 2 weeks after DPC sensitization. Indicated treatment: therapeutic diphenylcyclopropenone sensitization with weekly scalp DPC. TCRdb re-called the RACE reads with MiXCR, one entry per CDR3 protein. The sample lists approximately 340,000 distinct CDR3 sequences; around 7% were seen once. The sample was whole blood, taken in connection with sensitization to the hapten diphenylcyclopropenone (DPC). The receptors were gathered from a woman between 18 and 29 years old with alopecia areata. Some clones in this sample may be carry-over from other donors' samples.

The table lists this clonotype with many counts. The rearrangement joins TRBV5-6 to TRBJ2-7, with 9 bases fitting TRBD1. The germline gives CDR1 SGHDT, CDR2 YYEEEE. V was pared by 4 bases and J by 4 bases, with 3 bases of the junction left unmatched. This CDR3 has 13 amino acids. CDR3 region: CASSQQGAYEQYF. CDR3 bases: TGTGCCAGCAGCCAACAGGGGGCGTACGAGCAGTACTTC.

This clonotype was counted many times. The CDR3 sequence is CASSLSWTNEKLFF. CDR3 DNA: TGTGCCAGCAGCTTATCGTGGACTAATGAAAAACTGTTTTTT. The genes are TRBV7-2 and TRBJ1-4, with D uncertain. CDR1 SGHTA and CDR2 FQGNSA come from the germline V gene. Trimming pared 2 bases from V and 2 bases from J, leaving 6 bases between. The CDR3 spans 14 residues.

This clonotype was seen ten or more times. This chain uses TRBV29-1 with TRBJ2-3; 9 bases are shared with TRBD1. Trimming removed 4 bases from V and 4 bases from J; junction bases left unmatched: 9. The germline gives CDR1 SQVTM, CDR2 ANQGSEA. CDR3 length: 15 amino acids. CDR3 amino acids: CSVVPGQGIPDTQYF. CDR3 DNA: TGCAGCGTTGTACCGGGACAGGGTATTCCAGATACGCAGTATTTT.

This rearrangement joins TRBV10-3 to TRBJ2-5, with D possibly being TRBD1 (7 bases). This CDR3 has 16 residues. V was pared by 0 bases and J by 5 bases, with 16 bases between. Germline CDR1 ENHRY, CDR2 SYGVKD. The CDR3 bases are TGTGCCATCAGTGAGTCGCAGGGGGGCCGGCTGGAGACCCAGTACTTC. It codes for CAISESQGGRLETQYF.

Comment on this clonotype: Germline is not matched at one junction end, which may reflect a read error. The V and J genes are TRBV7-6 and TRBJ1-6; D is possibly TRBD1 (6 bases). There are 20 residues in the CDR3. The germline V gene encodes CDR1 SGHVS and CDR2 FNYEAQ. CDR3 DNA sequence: TGTGCCAGCAGCTTAGAGATAACTCTGAGGGGGTCCGCTTATAATTCACCCCTCCTCTTT. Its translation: CASSLEITLRGSAYNSPLLF.